This T cell receptor (beta chain) was obtained from a study of OX40 agonist ivuxolimab in advanced cancers. Study background: Averaging 60 years in age, with a range of roughly 23 to 80, the cohort was 82.7% male. Overall study findings and caveats: Expanded clones belonging to CD8+ T cells outnumbered, on average, those of CD4+. Some of the nonresponding patients also showed low levels of normalized T-cell clonal expansion.

A note on this clone: Antigen: not known.

The assay was immunoSEQ multiplex PCR, and TCRdb's table has in-frame clones only and misses some. Counted here are roughly 50,000 clones, over 80% occurring once; the ten biggest clones make up 9.5% to 15%. CDR1 SQVTM and CDR2 ANQGSEA come from the germline V gene. Trimming took 5 bases from V and 8 from J; bases not matched to a gene: 10. CDR3 size: 14 residues. The sequencing here drew on CD4+ or CD8+ T cells sorted from blood, taken in a trial of the OX40 agonist ivuxolimab. The chain uses TRBV29-1 and TRBJ1-4; 8 bases fit TRBD1. The receptor was derived from an adult with an advanced solid tumor such as melanoma, head and neck, liver or kidney cancer. DNA for the CDR3: TGCAGCGTTCAAACTGGACAGGGAGGGGAAAAACTGTTTTTT. Encoded protein: CSVQTGQGGEKLFF.